These T cell receptor beta chains were read from a single sample in a study of blood T cell repertoires in COVID-19. Sequencing was performed with immunoSEQ multiplex PCR; in TCRdb, only in-frame clones are kept and a portion is missing. This table has approximately 310,000 clones, approximately 83% appearing once. The sequencing sample was made of PBMCs or T cells enriched from blood (not recorded which). These receptors originate from a man aged 25 to 40 who had recovered from COVID-19. CDR3s include the opening cysteine and the closing phenylalanine or tryptophan. D genes are given only for firm matches.

J gene: TRBJ2-1; D gene: TRBD1; V gene: TRBV18; CDR3 DNA: TGTGCCAGCTCACCCGCGGACAGGGAGAAGGAGCAGTTCTTC; CDR3 protein: CASSPADREKEQFF
J gene: TRBJ2-1; D gene: TRBD2; V gene: TRBV5-1; CDR3 DNA: TGCGCCAGCAGCTTGGTCCTTTCGGGGGGGTACAATGAGCAGTTCTTC; CDR3 protein: CASSLVLSGGYNEQFF
J gene: TRBJ2-7; D gene: .; V gene: TRBV12-3/TRBV12-4; CDR3 DNA: TGTGCCAGCAGTCCGTCCTACGAGCAGTACTTC; CDR3 protein: CASSPSYEQYF
J gene: TRBJ1-3; D gene: .; V gene: TRBV23-1; CDR3 DNA: TGCGCCAGCAGTAGTTTCAGCTCTGGAAACACCATATATTTT; CDR3 protein: CASSSFSSGNTIYF
J gene: TRBJ1-2; D gene: .; V gene: TRBV6-5; CDR3 DNA: TGTGCCAGCAGACAGGGATTTAACTATGGCTACACCTTC; CDR3 protein: CASRQGFNYGYTF
J gene: TRBJ2-1; D gene: TRBD2; V gene: TRBV24-1; CDR3 DNA: TGTGCCACCAGTGATTCGTCCTTTAGCGGGGGGAGCAATGAGCAGTTCTTC; CDR3 protein: CATSDSSFSGGSNEQFF
J gene: TRBJ2-7; D gene: TRBD2; V gene: TRBV7-9; CDR3 DNA: TGTGCCAGCAGCCCCCGGGGGGATGGGAGATACGAGCAGTACTTC; CDR3 protein: CASSPRGDGRYEQYF
J gene: TRBJ2-5; D gene: TRBD2; V gene: TRBV11-3; CDR3 DNA: TGTGCCAGCTCCCCGGGCGGGACTACCCAAGAGACCCAGTACTTC; CDR3 protein: CASSPGGTTQETQYF
J gene: TRBJ1-6; D gene: .; V gene: TRBV30; CDR3 DNA: TGTGCCTGGAGTGTAGGCGGGCCGGTGAATTCACCCCTCCACTTT; CDR3 protein: CAWSVGGPVNSPLHF
J gene: TRBJ2-7; D gene: TRBD1; V gene: TRBV20-1; CDR3 DNA: TGCAGTGCTAGTTTAGGGTCGGACAGGGGGAACGAGCAGTACTTC; CDR3 protein: CSASLGSDRGNEQYF